This T cell receptor beta chain comes out of a study of response to subunit inactivated influenza vaccine. MiXCR, run by TCRdb on the RT-PCR reads, gives a single entry per CDR3 protein. Of approximately 520,000 distinct CDR3 sequences detected, approximately 15% appear once; the ten largest clones hold less than 4%. Unmatched junction bases numbered 3, after V lost 3 bases and J lost 4 bases. Germline V gene sequence: CDR1 SNHLY, CDR2 FYNNEI. CDR3 length equals 14 residues. The chain has TRBV2 and TRBJ1-2; TRBD1 aligns across 9 bases. The starting material was CD4+ T cells sorted from PBMCs, obtained less than 30 months after vaccination. The TCR sequence derives from a man aged 50-75 years who received an inactivated influenza vaccine. Here the CDR3 DNA reads TGTGCCAGCAGTGAGGACAGGGGATCCTATGGCTACACCTTC. Its translation is CASSEDRGSYGYTF.